The 4 T cell receptor beta chains in this list originate from one sample, sequenced in a study of CD8 T cells in Susac syndrome. After extraction with the RNeasy kit, roughly 0.45 to 1 ug of the RNA was reverse transcribed using random hexamers. From the immunoSEQ multiplex PCR reads, TCRdb called clonotypes with MiXCR, one entry per CDR3 protein. The sample carries about 130,000 distinct CDR3 sequences, about 93% recorded once. The material sequenced was CD4+ T cells from PBMCs. The receptors were sampled from a human donor in good health.

V gene TRBV4-1 combines with J gene TRBJ2-1; the D gene is possibly TRBD1 (6 bases). Germline V gives CDR1 MGHRA, CDR2 YSYEKL. There are 14 residues in the CDR3. With 4 bases removed from V and 3 bases from J, the gap between germline ends came to 10 bases. The CDR3 coding sequence is TGCGCCAGCAGCCGCCCGGACAGCTACAATGAGCAGTTCTTC. Translation gives CASSRPDSYNEQFF.

The chain recombines TRBV7-9 with TRBJ1-5; weak D call: TRBD1 (6 bases). This CDR3 has 13 amino acids. Germline V lookup: CDR1 SEHNR, CDR2 FQNEAQ (reference sequence). Between the trimmed V and J ends, which lost 5 bases and 5 bases, there was a span of 10 bases. CDR3 amino acids: CASSVGQHQPQHF. CDR3 bases: TGTGCCAGCAGCGTCGGACAGCATCAGCCCCAGCATTTT.

The CDR3 spells CASSQGGGNLYSNQPQHF. For the CDR3, the DNA is TGTGCCAGCAGCCAGGGAGGGGGCAACCTATATAGCAATCAGCCCCAGCATTTT. This chain links TRBV7-2 with TRBJ1-5, with 7 nucleotides matching TRBD1. The CDR3 spans 18 residues. V lost 5 bases to trimming and J lost 0 bases; unmatched junction nucleotides: 13. CDR1 is SGHTA and CDR2 is FQGNSA in the germline V gene.

The V gene is TRBV7-9, the J gene TRBJ2-1; no definite D call. V was cut by 3 bases and J by 0 bases, with 9 bases left in between. The length of the CDR3 is 15 residues. Germline V lookup: CDR1 SEHNR, CDR2 FQNEAQ (reference sequence). The CDR3 spells CASSFRRSSYNEQFF. CDR3 in DNA: TGTGCCAGCAGCTTTAGACGGAGCTCCTACAATGAGCAGTTCTTC.